The clone carrying this T cell receptor beta chain was detected ten times or more. Its antigen is not known. This specimen belongs to a study of CD8 T cells in ankylosing spondylitis. The CDR3 length is 13 residues. V lost 6 bases, J lost 1 base, and 6 bases lay in between. CDR1 is LGHNA, CDR2 YSLEER, per germline. General study results and limits: Matched ankylosing spondylitis synovial fluid reportedly contained a significantly enriched population of disease-linked clones. Seemingly distinctive of ankylosing spondylitis blood was a TCR beta motif formed by eight highly homologous variants. As for the disease-linked clones, they showed a CD8+ phenotype and occurred at relatively low frequencies in peripheral blood.

A single record per CDR3 protein comes from TCRdb applying MiXCR to the 5' RACE reads. The sample shows about 220,000 distinct CDR3 sequences, around 6.6% of them seen only once. The V and J genes are TRBV4-3 and TRBJ2-2, with D tentatively TRBD1 (6 bases). The sample comprised blood, either unsorted or a sorted T cell fraction (not recorded which). The sequence derives from a male donor with ankylosing spondylitis. CDR3 nucleotides: TGCGCCAGCAGGGGACAGAACACCGGGGAGCTGTTTTTT. Translating gives CASRGQNTGELFF.